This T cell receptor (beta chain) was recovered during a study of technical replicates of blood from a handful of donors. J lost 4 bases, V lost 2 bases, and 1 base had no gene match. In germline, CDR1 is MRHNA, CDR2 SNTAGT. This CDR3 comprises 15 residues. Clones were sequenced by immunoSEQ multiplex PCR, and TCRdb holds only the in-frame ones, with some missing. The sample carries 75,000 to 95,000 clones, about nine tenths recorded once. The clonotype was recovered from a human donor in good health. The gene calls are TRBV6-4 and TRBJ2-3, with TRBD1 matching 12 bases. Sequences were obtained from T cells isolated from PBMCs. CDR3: CASSDGTGGADTQYF. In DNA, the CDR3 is TGTGCCAGCAGTGACGGGACAGGGGGCGCAGATACGCAGTATTTT.